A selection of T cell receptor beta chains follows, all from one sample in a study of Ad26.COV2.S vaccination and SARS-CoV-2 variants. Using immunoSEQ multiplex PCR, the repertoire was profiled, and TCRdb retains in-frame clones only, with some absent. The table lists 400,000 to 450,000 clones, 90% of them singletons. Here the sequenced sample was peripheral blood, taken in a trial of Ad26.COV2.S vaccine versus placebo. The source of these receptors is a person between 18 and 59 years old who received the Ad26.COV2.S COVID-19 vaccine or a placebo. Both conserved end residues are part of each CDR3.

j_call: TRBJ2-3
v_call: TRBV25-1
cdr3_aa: CASSEYRGPGTDTQYF

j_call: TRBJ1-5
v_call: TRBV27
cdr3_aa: CASSLSRNSNQPQHF

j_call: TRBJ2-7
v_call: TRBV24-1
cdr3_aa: CATSDSTSSAEQYF

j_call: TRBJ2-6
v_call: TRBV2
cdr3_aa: CASSEQGSGANVLTF

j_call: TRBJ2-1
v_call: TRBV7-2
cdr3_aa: CASSLGSLGYNEQFF

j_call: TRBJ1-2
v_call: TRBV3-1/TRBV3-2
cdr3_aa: CASSPGSSRNYGYTF

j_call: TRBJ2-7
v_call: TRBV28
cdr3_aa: CASSLRDPFLEQYF

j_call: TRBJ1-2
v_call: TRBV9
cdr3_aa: CASSAWEGQIYGYTF

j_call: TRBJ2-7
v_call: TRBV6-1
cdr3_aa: CASSEVGTVHYEQYF

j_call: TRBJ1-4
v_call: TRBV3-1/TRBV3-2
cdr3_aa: CASSQANRAEKLFF

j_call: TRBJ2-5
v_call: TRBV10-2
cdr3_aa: CASSERETQYF

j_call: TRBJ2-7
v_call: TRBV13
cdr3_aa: CASSPSGTAYEQYF

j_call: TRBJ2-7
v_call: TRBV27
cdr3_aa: CATSARAAYYEQYF

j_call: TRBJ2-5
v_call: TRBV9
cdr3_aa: CASSYGGRPGETQYF

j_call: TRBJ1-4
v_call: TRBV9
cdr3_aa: CASSGQGSNEKLFF

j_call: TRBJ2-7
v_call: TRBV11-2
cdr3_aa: CASSIRTSGRPLYEQYF

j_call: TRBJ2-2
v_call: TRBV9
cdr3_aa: CASTVEGQPGELFF

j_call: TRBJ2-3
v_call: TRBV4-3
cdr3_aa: CASSQDLVSSTDTQYF

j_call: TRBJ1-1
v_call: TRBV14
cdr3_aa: CASSRHTPRPGTEAFF

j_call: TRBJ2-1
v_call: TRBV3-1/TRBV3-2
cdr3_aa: CASSQTGPAFF

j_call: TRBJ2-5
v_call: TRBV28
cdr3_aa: CASSFSQQETQYF

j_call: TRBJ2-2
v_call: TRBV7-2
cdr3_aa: CASSLERAENTGELFF

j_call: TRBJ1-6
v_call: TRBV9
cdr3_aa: CASSETQGNSPLHF

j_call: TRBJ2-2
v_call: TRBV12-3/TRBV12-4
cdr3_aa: CASSLDRAGELFF

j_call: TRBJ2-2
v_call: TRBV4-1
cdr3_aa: CASSQDPGGRELFF

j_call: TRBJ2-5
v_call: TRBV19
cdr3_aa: CASSIGGSSFQETQYF

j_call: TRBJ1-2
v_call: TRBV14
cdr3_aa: CASSQIDSAGYTF

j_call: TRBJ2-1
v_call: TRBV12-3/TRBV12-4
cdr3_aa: CASSFEPSGKFF

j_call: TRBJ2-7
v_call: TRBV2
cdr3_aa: CASIAPAGNYEQYF

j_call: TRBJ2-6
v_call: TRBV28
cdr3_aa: CASSLYPPGTGLGEANVLTF

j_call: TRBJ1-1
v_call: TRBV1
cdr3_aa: CTSSRETNSHKNTEAFF

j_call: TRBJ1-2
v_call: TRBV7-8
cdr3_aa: CASSPRQGAAYGYTF

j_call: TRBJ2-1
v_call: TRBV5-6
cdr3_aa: CASSHRDREVNEQFF

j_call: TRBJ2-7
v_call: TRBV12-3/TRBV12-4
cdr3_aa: CASSFGTSYEQYF

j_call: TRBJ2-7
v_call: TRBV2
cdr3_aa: CASTGASTGREQYF

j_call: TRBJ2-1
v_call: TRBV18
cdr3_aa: CASSPGLAGLGYNEQFF

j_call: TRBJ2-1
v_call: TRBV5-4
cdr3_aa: CASSSDRGSYNEQFF

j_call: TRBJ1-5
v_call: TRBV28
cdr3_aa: CASTPRGVWGPQHF

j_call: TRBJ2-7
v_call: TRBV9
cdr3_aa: CASSVAAGTTYEQYF

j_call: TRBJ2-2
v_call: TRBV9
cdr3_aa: CASSVGALNTGELFF

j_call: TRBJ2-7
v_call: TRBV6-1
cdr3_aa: CASSEALRTPYEQYF

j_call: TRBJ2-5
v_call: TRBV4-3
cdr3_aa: CASSQGTSGQETQYF

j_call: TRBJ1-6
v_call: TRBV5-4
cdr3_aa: CASSAGASSYNSPLHF

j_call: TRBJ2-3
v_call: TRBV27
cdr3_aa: CASSLGRTTDTQYF

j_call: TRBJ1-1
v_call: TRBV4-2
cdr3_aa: CASSQDLQLNTEAFF

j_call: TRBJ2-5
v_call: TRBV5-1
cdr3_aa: CASSRGQETQYF

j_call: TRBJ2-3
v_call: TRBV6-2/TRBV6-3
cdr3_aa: CASSLRLASTDTQYF

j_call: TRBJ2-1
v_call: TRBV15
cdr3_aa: CATSGTSVRSYNEQFF

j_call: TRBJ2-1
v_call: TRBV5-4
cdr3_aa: CASSPNRAGENEQFF

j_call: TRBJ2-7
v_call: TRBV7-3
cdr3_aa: CASSLSSFGTSPSEQYF

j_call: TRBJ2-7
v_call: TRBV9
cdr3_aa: CASSVGLAGSYEQYF

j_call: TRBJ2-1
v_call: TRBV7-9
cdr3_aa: CASSHGGDYNEQFF

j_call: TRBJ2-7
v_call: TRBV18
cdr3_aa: CASSGVGDEQYF